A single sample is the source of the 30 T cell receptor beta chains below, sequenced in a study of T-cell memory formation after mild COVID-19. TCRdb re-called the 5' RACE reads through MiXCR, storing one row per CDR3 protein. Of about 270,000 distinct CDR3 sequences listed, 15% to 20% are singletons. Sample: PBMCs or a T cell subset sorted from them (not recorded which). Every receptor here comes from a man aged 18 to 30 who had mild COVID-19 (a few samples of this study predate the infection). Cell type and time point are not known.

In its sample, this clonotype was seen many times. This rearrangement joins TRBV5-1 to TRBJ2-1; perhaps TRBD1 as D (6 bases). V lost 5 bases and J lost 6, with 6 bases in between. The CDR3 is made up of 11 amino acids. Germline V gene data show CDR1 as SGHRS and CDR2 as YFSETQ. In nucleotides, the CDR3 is TGCGCCAGCAGACAGGGCAATGAGCAGTTCTTC. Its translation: CASRQGNEQFF.

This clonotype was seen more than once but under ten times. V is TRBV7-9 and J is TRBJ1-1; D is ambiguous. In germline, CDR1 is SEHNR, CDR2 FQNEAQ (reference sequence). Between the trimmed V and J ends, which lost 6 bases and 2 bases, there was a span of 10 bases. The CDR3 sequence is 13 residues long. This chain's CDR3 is CASSPTQNTEAFF. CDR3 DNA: TGTGCCAGCAGTCCGACCCAAAACACTGAAGCTTTCTTT.

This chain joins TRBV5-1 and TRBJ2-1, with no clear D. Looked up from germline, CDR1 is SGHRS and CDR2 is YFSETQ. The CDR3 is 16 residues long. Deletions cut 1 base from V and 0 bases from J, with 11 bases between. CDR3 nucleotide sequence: TGCGCCAGCAGCTTGTCGACCTTGAGCTCCTACAATGAGCAGTTCTTC. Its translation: CASSLSTLSSYNEQFF.

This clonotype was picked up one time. In nucleotides, the CDR3 is TGCGCCAGCAGCACCGGACAGGGGGCAACCACAGATACGCAGTATTTT. Its translation: CASSTGQGATTDTQYF. This chain connects TRBV5-1 to TRBJ2-3; 11 nucleotides match TRBD1. The CDR3 is 16 amino acids. J lost 2 bases, V lost 4 bases, and 6 bases had no gene match. Per germline, CDR1 SGHRS and CDR2 YFSETQ.

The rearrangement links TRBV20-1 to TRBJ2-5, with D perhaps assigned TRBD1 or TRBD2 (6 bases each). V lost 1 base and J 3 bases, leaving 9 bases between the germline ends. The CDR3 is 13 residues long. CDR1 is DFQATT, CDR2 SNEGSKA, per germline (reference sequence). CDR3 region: CSARAGAEETQYF. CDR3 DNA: TGCAGTGCTAGAGCGGGGGCCGAAGAGACCCAGTACTTC.

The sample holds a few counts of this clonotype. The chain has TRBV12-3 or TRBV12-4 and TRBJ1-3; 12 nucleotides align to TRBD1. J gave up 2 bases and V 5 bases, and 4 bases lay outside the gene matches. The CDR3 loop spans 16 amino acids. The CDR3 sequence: CASSTGTGGPGNTIYF. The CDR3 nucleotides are TGTGCCAGCAGTACCGGGACAGGGGGCCCTGGAAACACCATATATTTT.

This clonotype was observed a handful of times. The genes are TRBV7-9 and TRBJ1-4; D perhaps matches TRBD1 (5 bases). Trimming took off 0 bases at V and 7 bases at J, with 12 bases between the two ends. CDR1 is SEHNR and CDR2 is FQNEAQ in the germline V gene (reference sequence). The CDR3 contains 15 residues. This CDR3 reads CASSLAGGDSEKLFF. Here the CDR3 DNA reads TGTGCCAGCAGCTTAGCGGGGGGAGATTCTGAAAAACTGTTTTTT.

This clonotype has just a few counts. Here the CDR3 DNA reads TGCGCCAGCAGCCAAGGGACAGGGGTCGGGGCCCAGCATTTT. Amino acid sequence: CASSQGTGVGAQHF. The chain combines TRBV4-1 with TRBJ1-5; 9 nucleotides match TRBD1. V was pared by 1 base and J by 11 bases, with 6 bases of the junction left unmatched. This CDR3 comprises 14 residues. CDR1 and CDR2 (germline): MGHRA, YSYEKL.

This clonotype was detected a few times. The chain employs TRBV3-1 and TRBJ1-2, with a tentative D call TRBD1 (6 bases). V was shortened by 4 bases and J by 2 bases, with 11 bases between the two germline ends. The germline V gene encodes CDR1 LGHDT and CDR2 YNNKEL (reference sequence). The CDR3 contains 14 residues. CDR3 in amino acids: CASSRDRKNYGYTF. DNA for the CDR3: TGTGCCAGCAGCCGAGACAGGAAAAACTATGGCTACACCTTC.

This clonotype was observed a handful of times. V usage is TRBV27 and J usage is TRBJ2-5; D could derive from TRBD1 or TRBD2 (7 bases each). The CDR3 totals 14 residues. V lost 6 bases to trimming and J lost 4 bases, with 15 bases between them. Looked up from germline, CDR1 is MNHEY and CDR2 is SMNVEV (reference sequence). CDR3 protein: CASRGGGFRETQYF. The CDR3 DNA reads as TGTGCCAGCAGGGGAGGGGGCTTTAGAGAGACCCAGTACTTC.

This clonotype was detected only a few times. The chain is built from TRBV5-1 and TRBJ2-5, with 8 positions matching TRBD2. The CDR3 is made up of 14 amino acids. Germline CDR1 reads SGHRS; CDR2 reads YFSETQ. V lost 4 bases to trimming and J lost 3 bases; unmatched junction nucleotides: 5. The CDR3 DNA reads TGCGCCAGCAGCACCATAGCGGGGAAAGAGACCCAGTACTTC. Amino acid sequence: CASSTIAGKETQYF. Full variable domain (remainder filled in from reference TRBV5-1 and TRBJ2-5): KAGVTQTPRYLIKTRGQQVTLSCSPISGHRSVSWYQQTPGQGLQFLFEYFSETQRNKGNFPGRFSGRQFSNSRSEMNVSTLELGDSALYLCASSTIAGKETQYFGPGTRLLVL.

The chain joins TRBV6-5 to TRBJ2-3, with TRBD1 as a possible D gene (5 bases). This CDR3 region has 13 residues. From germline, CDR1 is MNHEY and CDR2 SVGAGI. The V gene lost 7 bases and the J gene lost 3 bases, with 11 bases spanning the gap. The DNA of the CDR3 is TGTGCCAGCACCTCGGACATAACAGATACGCAGTATTTT. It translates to CASTSDITDTQYF.

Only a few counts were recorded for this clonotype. CDR3 sequence (DNA): TGCGCCAGCAGCCAAGTACGACAGGGCAATCAGCCCCAGCATTTT. Translated, it gives CASSQVRQGNQPQHF. The chain is built from TRBV4-3 and TRBJ1-5; possibly TRBD1 for D (6 bases). This CDR3 is built from 15 residues. The V end lost 1 base, the J end lost 2 bases, and 9 bases lay between the germline ends. Germline CDR1 is LGHNA and CDR2 is YSLEER.

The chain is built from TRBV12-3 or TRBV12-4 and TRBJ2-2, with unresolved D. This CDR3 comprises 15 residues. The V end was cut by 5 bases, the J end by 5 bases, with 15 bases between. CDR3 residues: CASSLDKGWTGELFF. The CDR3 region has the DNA TGTGCCAGCAGTCTAGATAAGGGTTGGACCGGGGAGCTGTTTTTT.

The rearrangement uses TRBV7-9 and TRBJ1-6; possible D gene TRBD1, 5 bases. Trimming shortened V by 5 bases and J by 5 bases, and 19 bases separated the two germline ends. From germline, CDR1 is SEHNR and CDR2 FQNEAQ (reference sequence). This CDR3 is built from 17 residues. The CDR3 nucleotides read TGTGCCAGCAGCCAACCTTTCGTGGGGGAGAATAATTCACCCCTCCACTTT. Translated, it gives CASSQPFVGENNSPLHF.

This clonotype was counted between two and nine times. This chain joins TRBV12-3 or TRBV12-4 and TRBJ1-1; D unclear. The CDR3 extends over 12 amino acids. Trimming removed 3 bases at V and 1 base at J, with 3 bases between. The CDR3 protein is CASSFRNTEAFF. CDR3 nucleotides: TGTGCCAGCAGTTTTAGGAACACTGAAGCTTTCTTT.

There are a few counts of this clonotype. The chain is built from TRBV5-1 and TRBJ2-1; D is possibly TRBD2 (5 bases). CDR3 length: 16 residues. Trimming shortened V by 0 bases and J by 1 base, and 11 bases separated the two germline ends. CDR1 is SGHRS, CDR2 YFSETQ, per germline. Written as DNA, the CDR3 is TGCGCCAGCAGCTTGGGGTCGGGCGGGTCCTACAATGAGCAGTTCTTC. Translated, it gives CASSLGSGGSYNEQFF.

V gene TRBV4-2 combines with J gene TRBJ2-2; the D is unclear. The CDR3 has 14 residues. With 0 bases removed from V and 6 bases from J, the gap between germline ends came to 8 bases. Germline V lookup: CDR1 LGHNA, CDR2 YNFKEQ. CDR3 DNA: TGTGCCAGCAGCCAAGATCAGTGGGCCGGGGAGCTGTTTTTT. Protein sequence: CASSQDQWAGELFF.

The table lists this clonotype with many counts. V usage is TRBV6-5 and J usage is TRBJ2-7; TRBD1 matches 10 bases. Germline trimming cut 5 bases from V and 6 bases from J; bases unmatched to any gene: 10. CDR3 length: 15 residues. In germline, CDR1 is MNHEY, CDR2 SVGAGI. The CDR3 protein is CASSTDRGQSSEQYF. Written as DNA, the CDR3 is TGTGCCAGCAGTACAGACAGGGGGCAGTCCAGCGAGCAGTACTTC.

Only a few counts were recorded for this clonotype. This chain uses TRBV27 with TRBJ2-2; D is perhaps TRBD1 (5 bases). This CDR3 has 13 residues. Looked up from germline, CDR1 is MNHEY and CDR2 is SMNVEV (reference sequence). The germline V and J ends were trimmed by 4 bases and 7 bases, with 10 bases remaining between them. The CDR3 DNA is TGTGCCAGCAGTTCAGGGTTGAGCGGGGAGCTGTTTTTT. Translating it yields CASSSGLSGELFF.

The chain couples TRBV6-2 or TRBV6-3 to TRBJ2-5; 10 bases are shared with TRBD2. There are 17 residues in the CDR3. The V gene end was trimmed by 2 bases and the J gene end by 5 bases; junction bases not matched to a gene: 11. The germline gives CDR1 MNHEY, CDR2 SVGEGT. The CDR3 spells CASSYTLGTSDRETQYF. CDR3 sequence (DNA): TGTGCCAGCAGTTACACCCTAGGGACTAGCGATCGGGAGACCCAGTACTTC.

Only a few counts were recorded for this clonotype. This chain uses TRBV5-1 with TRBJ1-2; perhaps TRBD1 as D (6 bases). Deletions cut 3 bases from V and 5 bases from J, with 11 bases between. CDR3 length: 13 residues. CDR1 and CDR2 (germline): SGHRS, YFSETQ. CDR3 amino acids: CASSSDSPYGYTF. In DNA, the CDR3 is TGCGCCAGCAGCTCGGACAGTCCTTATGGCTACACCTTC.

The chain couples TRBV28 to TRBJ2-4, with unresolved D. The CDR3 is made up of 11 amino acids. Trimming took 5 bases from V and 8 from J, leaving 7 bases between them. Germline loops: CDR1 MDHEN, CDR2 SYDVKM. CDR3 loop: CASSPRDIQYF. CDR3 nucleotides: TGTGCCAGCAGTCCAAGGGACATTCAGTACTTC.

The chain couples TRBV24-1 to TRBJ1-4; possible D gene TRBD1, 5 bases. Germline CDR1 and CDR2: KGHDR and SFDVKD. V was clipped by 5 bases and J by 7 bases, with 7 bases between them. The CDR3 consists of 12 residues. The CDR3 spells CATSVRGEKLFF. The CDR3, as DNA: TGTGCCACCAGTGTGAGGGGTGAAAAACTGTTTTTT.

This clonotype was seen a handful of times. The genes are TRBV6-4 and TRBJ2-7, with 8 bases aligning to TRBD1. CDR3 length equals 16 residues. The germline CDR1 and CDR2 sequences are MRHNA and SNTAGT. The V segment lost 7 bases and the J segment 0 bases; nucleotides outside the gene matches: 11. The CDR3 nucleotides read TGTGCCAGCACCCGGAGTGGGGACAGGAGCTCCTACGAGCAGTACGTC. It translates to CASTRSGDRSSYEQYV.

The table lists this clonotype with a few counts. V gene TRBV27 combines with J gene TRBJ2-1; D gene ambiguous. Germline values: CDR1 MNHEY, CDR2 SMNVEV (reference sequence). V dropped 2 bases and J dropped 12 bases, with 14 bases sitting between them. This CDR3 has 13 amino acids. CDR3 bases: TGTGCCAGCAGTTTAAGGAACCTCCGCGCGCAGTTCTTC. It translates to CASSLRNLRAQFF.

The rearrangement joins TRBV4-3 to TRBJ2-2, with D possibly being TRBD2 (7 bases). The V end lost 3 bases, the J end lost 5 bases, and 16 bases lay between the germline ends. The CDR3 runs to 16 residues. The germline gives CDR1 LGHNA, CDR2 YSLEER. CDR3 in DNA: TGCGCCAGCAGCCAGCCCCGGGGGGCCGGTACCGGGGAGCTGTTTTTT. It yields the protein CASSQPRGAGTGELFF.

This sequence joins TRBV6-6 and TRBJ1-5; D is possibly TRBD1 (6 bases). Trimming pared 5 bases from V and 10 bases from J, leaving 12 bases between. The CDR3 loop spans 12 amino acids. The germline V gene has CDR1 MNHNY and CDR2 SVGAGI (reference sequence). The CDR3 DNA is TGTGCCAGCAGTACACAGGGACTTCCCCAGCATTTT. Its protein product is CASSTQGLPQHF.

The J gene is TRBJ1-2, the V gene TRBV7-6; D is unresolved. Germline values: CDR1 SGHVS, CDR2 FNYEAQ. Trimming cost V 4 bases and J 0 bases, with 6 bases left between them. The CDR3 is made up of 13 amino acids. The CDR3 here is CASSYRTNYGYTF. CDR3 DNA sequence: TGTGCCAGCAGCTATCGAACTAACTATGGCTACACCTTC.

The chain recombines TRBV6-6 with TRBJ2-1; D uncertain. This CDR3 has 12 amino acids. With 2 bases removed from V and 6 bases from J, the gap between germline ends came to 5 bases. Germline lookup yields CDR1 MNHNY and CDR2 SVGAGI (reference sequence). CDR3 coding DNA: TGTGCCAGCAGTTACGTCGCCAATGAGCAGTTCTTC. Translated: CASSYVANEQFF.